This entry concerns a single TCR beta chain. Its antigen is unknown. TCRdb's table, derived via immunoSEQ multiplex PCR, lists solely in-frame clones and lacks some. The top ten clones hold 0.75% to 1% of a sample with roughly 190,000 clones, roughly 90% of them seen once. These data belong to a study of T cell responses to AZD1222 COVID-19 vaccine. As for the study in general: Second-dose schedules of about 4 or about 12 weeks were combined. Study-level points and caveats: Spike-wide vaccine-associated CD4 TCRs dominated at 160-218 and 743-854.

In germline, CDR1 is SGHTA, CDR2 FQGNSA. The CDR3 contains 12 residues. V was shortened by 1 base and J by 7 bases, with 7 bases between the two germline ends. J is TRBJ1-1 and V is TRBV7-2; D unresolved. This receptor was identified in an adult in good health. Here the sequenced sample was peripheral blood, taken on day 0 of AZD1222 vaccination. The DNA of the CDR3 is TGTGCCAGCAGCTTAGTCAGCGTTGAAGCTTTCTTT. Protein: CASSLVSVEAFF.